The T cell receptor (beta chain) under discussion was sequenced for a study of radiotherapy plus CTLA-4 blockade in lung cancer. About the study: The study recorded objective responses in less than 20% of patients and disease control in roughly 34%.

As for this clone: Its antigen is currently unknown.

V was clipped by 1 base and J by 0 bases; unmatched bases: 6. Looked up from germline, CDR1 is SGHDT and CDR2 is YYEEEE. The CDR3 extends over 17 amino acids. TCRdb keeps only in-frame clones here, not all; method: immunoSEQ multiplex PCR. The data hold about 120,000 clones, with approximately 77% observed a single time. Points from the study as a whole: The best prediction of response reportedly came from early blood T cell clone dynamics, with interferon-beta. Once radiotherapy plus ipilimumab had been given, TCR clones derived from tumor expanded in blood.

Alongside CTLA-4 blockade with ipilimumab, patients with chemo-refractory metastatic non-small-cell lung cancer received focal radiation. Source: peripheral blood, taken from a patient treated with radiotherapy plus ipilimumab. V gene TRBV5-6 combines with J gene TRBJ1-4; 7 bases fit TRBD1. This receptor was identified in a human donor with non-small cell lung cancer that progressed on radiotherapy plus ipilimumab. Some clones in this sample may be carry-over from other donors' samples. The CDR3 region is CASSLKTGIATNEKLFF. CDR3 bases: TGTGCCAGCAGCTTGAAGACAGGGATTGCAACTAATGAAAAACTGTTTTTT.